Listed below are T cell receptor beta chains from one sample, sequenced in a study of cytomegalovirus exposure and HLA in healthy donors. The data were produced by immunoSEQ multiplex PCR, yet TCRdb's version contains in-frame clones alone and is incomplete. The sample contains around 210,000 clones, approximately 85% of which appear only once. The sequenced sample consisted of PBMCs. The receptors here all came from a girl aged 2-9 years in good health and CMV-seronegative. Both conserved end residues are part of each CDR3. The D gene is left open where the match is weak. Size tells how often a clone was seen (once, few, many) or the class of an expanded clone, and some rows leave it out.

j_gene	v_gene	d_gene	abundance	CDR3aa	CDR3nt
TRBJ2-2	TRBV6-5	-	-	CASGRPTGELFF	TGTGCCAGCGGGAGACCGACCGGGGAGCTGTTTTTT
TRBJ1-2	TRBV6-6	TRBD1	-	CASSYRPGTVNYGYTF	TGTGCCAGCAGTTATCGTCCCGGGACAGTTAACTATGGCTACACCTTC
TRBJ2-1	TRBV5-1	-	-	CASAQSGRNEQFF	TGCGCCAGCGCTCAGAGCGGACGGAATGAGCAGTTCTTC
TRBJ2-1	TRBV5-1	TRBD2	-	CASSGTSGRVGYNEQFF	TGCGCCAGCAGCGGGACTAGCGGGAGGGTTGGATACAATGAGCAGTTCTTC
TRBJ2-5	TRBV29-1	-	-	CSVEDRGGETQYF	TGCAGCGTTGAAGATCGAGGTGGGGAGACCCAGTACTTC
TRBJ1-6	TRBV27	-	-	CASSRRGVNSPLHF	TGTGCCAGCAGCCGGCGGGGGGTAAATTCACCCCTCCACTTT
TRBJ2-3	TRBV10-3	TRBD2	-	CAISEGLAGAKNTQYF	TGTGCCATCAGTGAAGGACTAGCGGGGGCTAAAAATACGCAGTATTTT
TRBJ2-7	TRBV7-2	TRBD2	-	CASSPLGGGAKDEQYF	TGTGCCAGCAGCCCCCTGGGCGGGGGGGCCAAAGACGAGCAGTACTTC
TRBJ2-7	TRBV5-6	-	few	CASSFLAPTYEQYF	TGTGCCAGCAGCTTCTTAGCGCCCACCTACGAGCAGTACTTC
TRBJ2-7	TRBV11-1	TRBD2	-	CASSPSGGLTYEQYF	TGTGCCAGCAGCCCTAGCGGAGGGCTAACCTACGAGCAGTACTTC
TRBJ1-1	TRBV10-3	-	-	CAIRGVQAFF	TGTGCCATCAGGGGAGTACAAGCTTTCTTT
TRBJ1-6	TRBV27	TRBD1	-	CASSGQGRNSPLHF	TGTGCCAGCAGCGGACAGGGACGGAATTCACCCCTCCACTTT
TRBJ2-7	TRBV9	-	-	CASSVAAGDYEQYF	TGTGCCAGCAGCGTAGCTGCAGGCGACTACGAGCAGTACTTC
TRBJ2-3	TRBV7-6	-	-	CASSSGSTDTQYF	TGTGCCAGCAGCTCGGGTAGCACAGATACGCAGTATTTT
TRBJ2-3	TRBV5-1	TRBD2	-	CASSLVLAGTTDTQYF	TGCGCCAGCAGCTTGGTTTTAGCGGGGACCACAGATACGCAGTATTTT
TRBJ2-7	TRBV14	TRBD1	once	CASSRDRTGGTYEQYF	TGTGCCAGCAGCCGGGATCGGACAGGGGGGACCTACGAGCAGTACTTC
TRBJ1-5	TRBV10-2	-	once	CASSEWSGERKPQHF	TGCGCCAGCAGTGAGTGGTCAGGGGAAAGGAAGCCCCAGCATTTT
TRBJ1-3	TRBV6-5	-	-	CASSYYRGGGNTIYF	TGTGCCAGCAGTTACTATCGGGGAGGAGGAAACACCATATATTTT
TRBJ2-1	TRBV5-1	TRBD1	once	CASSLQGAYNEQFF	TGCGCCAGCAGCTTACAGGGGGCCTACAATGAGCAGTTCTTC
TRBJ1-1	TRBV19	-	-	CASLITEAFF	TGTGCCAGCTTAATCACTGAAGCTTTCTTT
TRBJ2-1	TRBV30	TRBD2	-	CAWDLAGAEQFF	TGTGCCTGGGACTTGGCGGGAGCAGAGCAGTTCTTC
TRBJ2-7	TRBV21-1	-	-	CASSKDWLAGPF	TGTGCCAGCAGCAAAGATTGGCTAGCGGGACCCTTC
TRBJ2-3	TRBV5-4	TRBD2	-	CASSAEGRGGTDTQYF	TGTGCCAGCAGCGCAGAGGGGCGGGGGGGCACAGATACGCAGTATTTT
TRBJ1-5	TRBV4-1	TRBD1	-	CASSQKLQGANQPQHF	TGCGCCAGCAGCCAAAAACTCCAGGGGGCCAATCAGCCCCAGCATTTT
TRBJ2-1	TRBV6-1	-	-	CASSERRYSYNEQFF	TGTGCCAGCAGTGAACGCCGGTACAGCTACAATGAGCAGTTCTTC
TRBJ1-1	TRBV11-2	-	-	CASSPGGGRLTEAFF	TGTGCCAGCAGCCCCGGCGGGGGGCGGTTAACTGAAGCTTTCTTT
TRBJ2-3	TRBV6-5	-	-	CASSYGLSGYADTQYF	TGTGCCAGCAGTTACGGGTTATCAGGGTATGCAGATACGCAGTATTTT
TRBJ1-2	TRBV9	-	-	CASSVSWENYGYTF	TGTGCCAGCAGCGTAAGTTGGGAGAACTATGGCTACACCTTC
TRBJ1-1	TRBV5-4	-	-	CASSLTANTEAFF	TGTGCCAGCAGCTTGACAGCGAACACTGAAGCTTTCTTT
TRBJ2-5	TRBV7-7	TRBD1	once	CASTFPDRDLETQYF	TGTGCCAGCACTTTCCCGGACAGGGATTTGGAGACCCAGTACTTC
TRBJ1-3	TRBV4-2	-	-	CASSPPQGVLTGNTIYF	TGTGCCAGCAGCCCACCGCAGGGCGTCTTGACTGGAAACACCATATATTTT
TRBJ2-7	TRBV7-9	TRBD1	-	CSSSPGTGALSYEQYF	TGTTCCAGCAGTCCGGGGACAGGAGCTCTCTCCTACGAGCAGTACTTC
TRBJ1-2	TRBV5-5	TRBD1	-	CASSRDRGYGYTF	TGTGCCAGCAGCCGTGACAGGGGCTATGGCTACACCTTC
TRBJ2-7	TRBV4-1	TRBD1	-	CASSQPTGPYEQYF	TGCGCCAGCAGCCAACCGACAGGGCCCTACGAGCAGTACTTC
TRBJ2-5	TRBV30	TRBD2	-	CAWKLGGGETQYF	TGTGCCTGGAAACTCGGGGGGGGAGAGACCCAGTACTTC
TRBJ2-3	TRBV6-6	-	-	CASRAGTDTQYF	TGTGCCAGCAGAGCGGGCACAGATACGCAGTATTTT
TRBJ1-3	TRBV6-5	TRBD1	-	CASSYTGTGGNTIYF	TGTGCCAGCAGTTACACCGGGACAGGTGGAAACACCATATATTTT
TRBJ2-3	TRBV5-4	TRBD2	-	CASSGAGGGTDTQYF	TGTGCCAGCAGCGGAGCCGGGGGGGGCACAGATACGCAGTATTTT
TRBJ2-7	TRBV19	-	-	CASSIGGTASYEQYF	TGTGCCAGTAGTATAGGGGGCACCGCCTCCTACGAGCAGTACTTC
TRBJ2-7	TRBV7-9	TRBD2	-	CASSSRLAGSYEQYF	TGTGCCAGCAGCTCCCGACTAGCTGGCTCCTACGAGCAGTACTTC
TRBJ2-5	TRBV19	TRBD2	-	CASSISGGAETQYF	TGTGCCAGTAGTATTAGCGGGGGGGCAGAGACCCAGTACTTC
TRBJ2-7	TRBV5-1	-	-	CASSLDSRYEQYF	TGCGCCAGCAGCCTGGACAGTAGATACGAGCAGTACTTC
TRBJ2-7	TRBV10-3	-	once	CAISEAGGITYEQYF	TGTGCCATCAGTGAAGCAGGGGGGATCACCTACGAGCAGTACTTC
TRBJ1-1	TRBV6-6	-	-	CASSVQGPNTEAFF	TGTGCCAGCAGTGTACAGGGTCCGAACACTGAAGCTTTCTTT
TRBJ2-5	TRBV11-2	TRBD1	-	CASSETADRGWEETQYF	TGTGCCAGCAGCGAAACGGCGGACAGGGGTTGGGAAGAGACCCAGTACTTC
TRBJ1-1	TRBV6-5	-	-	CASSHSMNTEAFF	TGTGCCAGCAGTCACAGCATGAACACTGAAGCTTTCTTT
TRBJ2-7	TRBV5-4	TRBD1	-	CASSRGTGGPYEQYF	TGTGCCAGCAGTAGGGGGACAGGTGGCCCCTACGAGCAGTACTTC
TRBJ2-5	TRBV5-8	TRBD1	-	CASSGRQGAQETQYF	TGTGCCAGCAGCGGACGACAGGGAGCCCAAGAGACCCAGTACTTC
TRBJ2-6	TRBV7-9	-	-	CASSPWGDSPGANVLTF	TGTGCCAGCAGCCCATGGGGGGACAGCCCTGGGGCCAACGTCCTGACTTTC
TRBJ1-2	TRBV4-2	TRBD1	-	CASGARGYGYTF	TGTGCCAGCGGGGCCAGGGGGTACGGCTACACCTTC
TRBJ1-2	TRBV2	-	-	CASSSYLSYGYTF	TGTGCCAGCAGTTCCTATCTCTCCTATGGCTACACCTTC
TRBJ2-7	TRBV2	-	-	CASSGRGISGRESSYEQYF	TGTGCCAGCAGTGGGAGGGGGATATCGGGGCGGGAGAGCTCCTACGAGCAGTACTTC
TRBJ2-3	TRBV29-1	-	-	CSVSDSGEDTQYF	TGCAGCGTTTCCGACAGTGGAGAAGATACGCAGTATTTT
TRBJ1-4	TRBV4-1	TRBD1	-	CASGSTGAGNEKLFF	TGCGCCAGCGGGTCGACAGGGGCAGGTAATGAAAAACTGTTTTTT